A selection of T cell receptor beta chains follows, all from one sample in a study of cytomegalovirus exposure and HLA in healthy donors. Clones were read by immunoSEQ multiplex PCR, and TCRdb kept only the in-frame ones, dropping some. This sample has tens of thousands of clones, with under 85% found just once. Sequences were obtained from PBMCs. The source of these receptors is a male donor in good health and CMV-seronegative. CDR3s include the opening cysteine and the closing phenylalanine or tryptophan. A D gene is named only where the DNA matches it firmly. Part of the rows lack a size; the others show once, few, many or a class for expanded clones.

cdr3_length: 14; clone_size: .; d_call: TRBD1; j_call: TRBJ1-1; v_call: TRBV6-1; cdr3_aa: CASNRQGLNTEAFF; cdr3_nt: TGTGCCAGCAACCGACAGGGCCTGAACACTGAAGCTTTCTTT
cdr3_length: 15; clone_size: .; d_call: .; j_call: TRBJ2-3; v_call: TRBV9; cdr3_aa: CASSGSPRGTDTQYF; cdr3_nt: TGTGCCAGCAGCGGATCCCCCCGGGGCACAGATACGCAGTATTTT
cdr3_length: 16; clone_size: .; d_call: .; j_call: TRBJ1-2; v_call: TRBV7-2; cdr3_aa: CASSLFGKRINYGYTF; cdr3_nt: TGTGCCAGCAGCTTGTTCGGAAAGCGAATTAACTATGGCTACACCTTC
cdr3_length: 13; clone_size: .; d_call: .; j_call: TRBJ2-2; v_call: TRBV9; cdr3_aa: CASNQENTGELFF; cdr3_nt: TGTGCCAGCAACCAGGAGAACACCGGGGAGCTGTTTTTT
cdr3_length: 13; clone_size: .; d_call: .; j_call: TRBJ1-2; v_call: TRBV7-9; cdr3_aa: CASSFSDPYGYTF; cdr3_nt: TGTGCCAGCAGCTTTTCAGATCCCTATGGCTACACCTTC
cdr3_length: 14; clone_size: .; d_call: TRBD2; j_call: TRBJ2-5; v_call: TRBV6-5; cdr3_aa: CASTNGAGGETQYF; cdr3_nt: TGTGCCAGCACCAACGGCGCGGGGGGCGAGACCCAGTACTTC
cdr3_length: 14; clone_size: .; d_call: .; j_call: TRBJ1-1; v_call: TRBV18; cdr3_aa: CASSLWATNTEAFF; cdr3_nt: TGTGCCAGCTCACTCTGGGCAACGAACACTGAAGCTTTCTTT
cdr3_length: 18; clone_size: .; d_call: .; j_call: TRBJ2-7; v_call: TRBV4-2; cdr3_aa: CASSQERTGDPRAYEQYF; cdr3_nt: TGTGCCAGCAGCCAAGAACGGACCGGGGATCCACGCGCCTACGAGCAGTACTTC
cdr3_length: 15; clone_size: few; d_call: .; j_call: TRBJ1-1; v_call: TRBV9; cdr3_aa: CASSVGGAMNTEAFF; cdr3_nt: TGTGCCAGCAGCGTAGGCGGGGCCATGAACACTGAAGCTTTCTTT
cdr3_length: 14; clone_size: .; d_call: .; j_call: TRBJ1-1; v_call: TRBV2; cdr3_aa: CASTLRGAGLEAFF; cdr3_nt: TGTGCCAGCACCCTCCGCGGGGCGGGGCTAGAAGCTTTCTTT
cdr3_length: 17; clone_size: .; d_call: TRBD2; j_call: TRBJ2-3; v_call: TRBV7-2; cdr3_aa: CASSSGTSGGNPDTQYF; cdr3_nt: TGTGCCAGCAGCTCGGGGACTAGCGGGGGCAATCCAGATACGCAGTATTTT
cdr3_length: 16; clone_size: .; d_call: .; j_call: TRBJ1-4; v_call: TRBV28; cdr3_aa: CASSPRVRATNEKLFF; cdr3_nt: TGTGCCAGCAGTCCCCGGGTCCGTGCAACTAATGAAAAACTGTTTTTT
cdr3_length: 18; clone_size: .; d_call: TRBD1; j_call: TRBJ1-6; v_call: TRBV2; cdr3_aa: CASSEWMKGTGPNSPLHF; cdr3_nt: TGTGCCAGCAGTGAATGGATGAAGGGGACAGGCCCTAATTCACCCCTCCACTTT
cdr3_length: 14; clone_size: .; d_call: .; j_call: TRBJ1-4; v_call: TRBV18; cdr3_aa: CASSPNYDREKLFF; cdr3_nt: TGTGCCAGCTCACCTAATTACGATCGGGAAAAACTGTTTTTT
cdr3_length: 13; clone_size: few; d_call: TRBD1; j_call: TRBJ2-1; v_call: TRBV19; cdr3_aa: CASSRDRVNEQFF; cdr3_nt: TGTGCCAGTAGTCGAGACAGGGTCAATGAGCAGTTCTTC
cdr3_length: 12; clone_size: .; d_call: .; j_call: TRBJ2-7; v_call: TRBV25-1; cdr3_aa: CASSESSYEQYF; cdr3_nt: TGTGCCAGCAGTGAATCGTCGTACGAGCAGTACTTC
cdr3_length: 13; clone_size: .; d_call: TRBD1; j_call: TRBJ1-1; v_call: TRBV10-3; cdr3_aa: CAIRDREDTEAFF; cdr3_nt: TGTGCCATCAGGGACAGGGAAGACACTGAAGCTTTCTTT
cdr3_length: 15; clone_size: .; d_call: TRBD1; j_call: TRBJ1-6; v_call: TRBV7-2; cdr3_aa: CASSMTGDYNSPLHF; cdr3_nt: TGTGCCAGCAGCATGACAGGGGACTATAATTCACCCCTCCACTTT
cdr3_length: 15; clone_size: .; d_call: .; j_call: TRBJ2-4; v_call: TRBV18; cdr3_aa: CASSPPVQGIGIQYF; cdr3_nt: TGTGCCAGCTCACCACCGGTTCAGGGCATAGGCATTCAGTACTTC
cdr3_length: 13; clone_size: .; d_call: .; j_call: TRBJ2-7; v_call: TRBV5-6; cdr3_aa: CASSPGNSYEQYF; cdr3_nt: TGTGCCAGCAGCCCGGGAAACAGCTACGAGCAGTACTTC
cdr3_length: 19; clone_size: .; d_call: TRBD1; j_call: TRBJ2-1; v_call: TRBV28; cdr3_aa: CASSSYYPDRGRSYNEQFF; cdr3_nt: TGTGCCAGCAGTTCTTACTACCCCGACAGGGGGCGATCCTACAATGAGCAGTTCTTC
cdr3_length: 15; clone_size: .; d_call: TRBD1; j_call: TRBJ1-1; v_call: TRBV10-3; cdr3_aa: CAIRWDRGPVSEAFF; cdr3_nt: TGTGCCATCAGATGGGACAGGGGGCCGGTCTCTGAAGCTTTCTTT
cdr3_length: 16; clone_size: .; d_call: TRBD2; j_call: TRBJ2-2; v_call: TRBV4-3; cdr3_aa: CASSQASGRVAGELFF; cdr3_nt: TGCGCCAGCAGCCAAGCAAGCGGGAGGGTCGCCGGGGAGCTGTTTTTT
cdr3_length: 14; clone_size: .; d_call: .; j_call: TRBJ1-1; v_call: TRBV11-3; cdr3_aa: CASSFSGRNTEAFF; cdr3_nt: TGTGCCAGCAGCTTCTCAGGGCGCAACACTGAAGCTTTCTTT
cdr3_length: 14; clone_size: .; d_call: .; j_call: TRBJ2-7; v_call: TRBV5-1; cdr3_aa: CASSLTPGRYEQYF; cdr3_nt: TGCGCCAGCAGCTTAACCCCTGGCCGCTACGAGCAGTACTTC
cdr3_length: 15; clone_size: .; d_call: .; j_call: TRBJ1-5; v_call: TRBV2; cdr3_aa: CASSEHSYSNQPQHF; cdr3_nt: TGTGCCAGCAGTGAGCACAGCTATAGCAATCAGCCCCAGCATTTT
cdr3_length: 12; clone_size: few; d_call: .; j_call: TRBJ2-3; v_call: TRBV25-1; cdr3_aa: CASSVLPDTQYF; cdr3_nt: TGTGCCAGCAGTGTCCTTCCCGATACGCAGTATTTT
cdr3_length: 12; clone_size: .; d_call: .; j_call: TRBJ2-3; v_call: TRBV7-2; cdr3_aa: CASSRGADTQYF; cdr3_nt: TGTGCCAGCAGTCGAGGCGCAGATACGCAGTATTTT
cdr3_length: 16; clone_size: .; d_call: .; j_call: TRBJ1-2; v_call: TRBV7-9; cdr3_aa: CASRRKVGGRGIGYTF; cdr3_nt: TGTGCCAGCAGAAGAAAGGTTGGGGGTCGGGGGATAGGCTACACCTTC
cdr3_length: 14; clone_size: once; d_call: .; j_call: TRBJ1-1; v_call: TRBV11-1; cdr3_aa: CASSSGLMNTEAFF; cdr3_nt: TGTGCCAGCAGCTCGGGACTGATGAACACTGAAGCTTTCTTT
cdr3_length: 15; clone_size: .; d_call: .; j_call: TRBJ2-2; v_call: TRBV14; cdr3_aa: CASSQLNRVTGELFF; cdr3_nt: TGTGCCAGCAGCCAACTGAACAGGGTCACCGGGGAGCTGTTTTTT
cdr3_length: 16; clone_size: once; d_call: TRBD2; j_call: TRBJ2-2; v_call: TRBV4-3; cdr3_aa: CASSPGFGRHTGELFF; cdr3_nt: TGCGCCAGCAGCCCCGGATTCGGGAGGCACACCGGGGAGCTGTTTTTT
cdr3_length: 14; clone_size: .; d_call: TRBD1; j_call: TRBJ2-5; v_call: TRBV5-4; cdr3_aa: CASSLGTGALGQYF; cdr3_nt: TGTGCCAGCAGCTTAGGGACAGGGGCCCTTGGGCAGTACTTC
cdr3_length: 13; clone_size: .; d_call: .; j_call: TRBJ1-1; v_call: TRBV28; cdr3_aa: CASSLRVRTEAFF; cdr3_nt: TGTGCCAGCAGTTTGAGGGTTAGGACTGAAGCTTTCTTT
cdr3_length: 17; clone_size: .; d_call: .; j_call: TRBJ1-5; v_call: TRBV2; cdr3_aa: CASSGGWGGGANQPQHF; cdr3_nt: TGTGCCAGCAGTGGAGGCTGGGGGGGTGGGGCCAATCAGCCCCAGCATTTT
cdr3_length: 13; clone_size: .; d_call: .; j_call: TRBJ2-1; v_call: TRBV9; cdr3_aa: CASSVQVGGEQFF; cdr3_nt: TGTGCCAGCAGCGTCCAGGTCGGGGGTGAGCAGTTCTTC
cdr3_length: 14; clone_size: .; d_call: .; j_call: TRBJ1-1; v_call: TRBV7-2; cdr3_aa: CASSSRQANTEAFF; cdr3_nt: TGTGCCAGCAGCTCCCGCCAGGCGAACACTGAAGCTTTCTTT
cdr3_length: 12; clone_size: .; d_call: .; j_call: TRBJ2-7; v_call: TRBV5-1; cdr3_aa: CASSFSSYEQYF; cdr3_nt: TGCGCCAGCAGCTTCAGCTCCTACGAGCAGTACTTC
cdr3_length: 14; clone_size: .; d_call: TRBD1; j_call: TRBJ2-4; v_call: TRBV29-1; cdr3_aa: CSVEGQLAKNIQYF; cdr3_nt: TGCAGCGTCGAGGGACAGCTAGCCAAAAACATTCAGTACTTC
cdr3_length: 13; clone_size: .; d_call: .; j_call: TRBJ1-1; v_call: TRBV25-1; cdr3_aa: CASKRGGNTEAFF; cdr3_nt: TGTGCCAGCAAGAGGGGGGGGAACACTGAAGCTTTCTTT
cdr3_length: 14; clone_size: .; d_call: .; j_call: TRBJ1-5; v_call: TRBV12-5; cdr3_aa: CASGLGGVGQPQHF; cdr3_nt: TGTGCTAGTGGTTTGGGGGGCGTTGGTCAGCCCCAGCATTTT